The rows below give T cell receptor beta chains drawn from one sample of a study of blood T cell repertoires in COVID-19. This table comes from immunoSEQ multiplex PCR, and its TCRdb copy is limited to in-frame clones, with some not included. The table records some 130,000 clones, under 90% of them present only once. The sequenced sample consisted of peripheral blood. Every receptor here comes from a human donor in a cohort sampled during active COVID-19. The CDR3 runs from the conserved cysteine through the conserved F or W. The D gene is left open where the match is weak. A row's size may be missing; if present it is once, few, many or a size class.

>15|TRBJ1-5|TRBV2|TRBD1|-
CASRGQLTSNQPQHF
TGTGCCAGCAGGGGACAGCTCACAAGTAATCAGCCCCAGCATTTT
>14|TRBJ1-3|TRBV27|-|-
CASGSPSSGNTIYF
TGTGCCAGCGGTTCCCCCAGCTCTGGAAACACCATATATTTT
>14|TRBJ1-1|TRBV4-2|-|-
CASRMTGWNTEAFF
TGTGCCAGCAGGATGACAGGTTGGAACACTGAAGCTTTCTTT
>16|TRBJ2-1|TRBV19|TRBD1|-
CASSKPPGQGHNEQFF
TGTGCCAGTAGCAAACCACCGGGACAGGGCCACAATGAGCAGTTCTTC
>14|TRBJ2-5|TRBV2|-|-
CASSVIVPQETQYF
TGTGCCAGCAGTGTGATAGTCCCTCAAGAGACCCAGTACTTC
>15|TRBJ2-3|TRBV9|-|-
CASSVTISSTDTQYF
TGTGCCAGCAGCGTCACTATATCTAGCACAGATACGCAGTATTTT
>16|TRBJ2-1|TRBV29-1|TRBD2|-
CSVVHWVAGGGNEQFF
TGCAGCGTTGTACATTGGGTAGCGGGAGGAGGTAATGAGCAGTTCTTC
>16|TRBJ2-1|TRBV10-3|TRBD1|-
CAISDGGTGLYNEQFF
TGTGCCATCAGTGACGGCGGGACAGGCCTATACAATGAGCAGTTCTTC
>15|TRBJ2-1|TRBV7-2|TRBD2|-
CASSLGSGVVNEQFF
TGTGCCAGCAGCTTAGGCAGCGGGGTGGTCAATGAGCAGTTCTTC
>15|TRBJ1-4|TRBV10-3|TRBD1|-
CAISDSAGGQGALFF
TGTGCCATCAGTGACTCGGCGGGGGGACAGGGGGCCCTGTTTTTT
>13|TRBJ1-1|TRBV10-3|TRBD1|-
CAATGGVDTEAFF
TGTGCCGCCACAGGGGGCGTCGACACTGAAGCTTTCTTT
>13|TRBJ1-2|TRBV12-3/TRBV12-4|-|-
CASSLGTDYGYTF
TGTGCCAGCAGTTTAGGGACAGACTATGGCTACACCTTC
>13|TRBJ2-1|TRBV7-3|TRBD1|-
CASSLQGASEQFF
TGTGCCAGCAGCTTACAGGGGGCAAGTGAGCAGTTCTTC
>15|TRBJ1-4|TRBV6-2/TRBV6-3|-|-
CASSPWGERGEKLFF
TGTGCCAGCAGCCCGTGGGGGGAAAGAGGTGAAAAACTGTTTTTT
>14|TRBJ2-3|TRBV18|TRBD2|-
CASSPPSGRDTQYF
TGTGCCAGCTCACCACCGAGCGGGAGAGATACGCAGTATTTT
>14|TRBJ2-5|TRBV6-5|-|once
CASSRQASQETQYF
TGTGCCAGCAGTCGACAGGCCTCACAAGAGACCCAGTACTTC
>14|TRBJ1-2|TRBV7-9|-|-
CASSLGGTGSGYTF
TGTGCCAGCAGCTTAGGGGGCACAGGGAGTGGCTACACCTTC
>18|TRBJ2-7|TRBV5-1|TRBD1|-
CASSLVGIEGQGSYEQYF
TGCGCCAGCAGCCTGGTGGGTATCGAAGGACAGGGATCCTACGAGCAGTACTTC
>15|TRBJ2-4|TRBV19|TRBD2|-
CASSSYSGEVDIQYF
TGTGCCAGTAGTTCTTATAGCGGGGAGGTAGACATTCAGTACTTC
>16|TRBJ2-3|TRBV2|TRBD2|-
CASTLTASGITDTQYF
TGTGCCAGCACCCTCACCGCTAGCGGGATTACAGATACGCAGTATTTT
>17|TRBJ2-3|TRBV5-4|TRBD2|-
CASSKGLAGGRSDTQYF
TGTGCCAGCAGCAAAGGACTAGCGGGGGGTCGGTCAGATACGCAGTATTTT
>15|TRBJ2-1|TRBV27|TRBD2|once
CASTPLAGGSDEQFF
TGTGCCAGCACTCCACTAGCGGGAGGTTCTGATGAGCAGTTCTTC
>14|TRBJ1-5|TRBV28|-|-
CASSLGQINQPQHF
TGTGCCAGCAGTCTCGGACAGATAAATCAGCCCCAGCATTTT
>11|TRBJ2-1|TRBV7-3|-|few
CASSSGNEQFF
TGTGCCAGCAGCTCGGGAAATGAGCAGTTCTTC
>16|TRBJ2-1|TRBV11-3|-|-
CASSYRGPEGNNEQFF
TGTGCCAGCAGTTATCGGGGCCCGGAGGGCAACAATGAGCAGTTCTTC
>14|TRBJ2-7|TRBV18|-|-
CASSPGAEAYEQYF
TGTGCCAGCTCACCAGGGGCCGAGGCCTACGAGCAGTACTTC
>15|TRBJ2-2|TRBV18|-|-
CASSPAGSTTGELFF
TGTGCCAGCTCACCGGCGGGGTCGACCACCGGGGAGCTGTTTTTT
>13|TRBJ2-1|TRBV6-5|TRBD1|-
CASSTRQGGEQFF
TGTGCCAGCAGTACCCGACAGGGCGGTGAGCAGTTCTTC
>13|TRBJ1-1|TRBV19|-|-
CASGNTVNTEAFF
TGTGCCAGTGGAAATACAGTGAACACTGAAGCTTTCTTT
>14|TRBJ1-3|TRBV6-4|-|-
CASSGQHSGNTIYF
TGTGCCAGCAGTGGACAACACTCTGGAAACACCATATATTTT
>19|TRBJ2-1|TRBV19|TRBD2|-
CASSIGEREGQFFNNEQFF
TGTGCCAGTAGTATAGGGGAGCGGGAGGGCCAGTTTTTCAACAATGAGCAGTTCTTC
>13|TRBJ1-3|TRBV7-2|TRBD1|-
CASSLEGTALLYF
TGTGCCAGCAGCTTAGAGGGGACAGCGCTCTTATATTTT
>17|TRBJ2-5|TRBV4-2|-|once
CASSLEAGTEFKETQYF
TGTGCCAGCAGCCTAGAGGCCGGGACTGAATTTAAAGAGACCCAGTACTTC
>15|TRBJ2-2|TRBV2|TRBD2|-
CASSSGGTNTGELFF
TGTGCCAGCTCTAGCGGGGGGACGAACACCGGGGAGCTGTTTTTT
>15|TRBJ1-5|TRBV6-5|TRBD1|-
CASLGDRGRGQPQHF
TGTGCCAGCTTGGGGGACAGGGGACGGGGTCAGCCCCAGCATTTT
>17|TRBJ2-5|TRBV19|TRBD2|many
CASSIASGGALQETQYF
TGTGCCAGTAGTATAGCGTCGGGGGGGGCCCTTCAAGAGACCCAGTACTTC
>13|TRBJ2-2|TRBV5-8|-|-
CASSLQGTGELFF
TGTGCCAGCAGCTTGCAGGGGACCGGGGAGCTGTTTTTT
>14|TRBJ1-2|TRBV24-1|-|-
CATSDSGQYYGYTF
TGTGCCACCAGTGACAGCGGACAGTACTATGGCTACACCTTC
>14|TRBJ2-7|TRBV6-5|TRBD1|-
CASSPGTGPGEQYF
TGTGCCAGCAGTCCCGGGACAGGCCCAGGCGAGCAGTACTTC
>15|TRBJ1-4|TRBV11-3|-|-
CASSLDGTKAEKLFF
TGTGCCAGCAGCTTAGATGGGACAAAAGCTGAAAAACTGTTTTTT
>17|TRBJ1-1|TRBV5-8|-|-
CASSFALQGLMNTEAFF
TGTGCCAGCAGCTTTGCCCTCCAGGGTCTAATGAACACTGAAGCTTTCTTT
>11|TRBJ1-1|TRBV29-1|-|few
CSVEGGTEAFF
TGCAGCGTTGAGGGAGGCACTGAAGCTTTCTTT
>13|TRBJ1-1|TRBV12-3/TRBV12-4|-|-
CASTRGYSTEAFF
TGTGCCAGCACAAGGGGGTACAGCACTGAAGCTTTCTTT
>13|TRBJ1-1|TRBV3-1/TRBV3-2|-|-
CASSQGRDSEAFF
TGTGCCAGCAGCCAAGGTCGAGACAGTGAAGCTTTCTTT
>13|TRBJ2-7|TRBV21-1|-|-
CAAKKGQPGEQYF
TGTGCCGCCAAAAAGGGACAGCCTGGGGAGCAGTACTTC
>15|TRBJ2-1|TRBV25-1|-|-
CASSHLAGSYNEQFF
TGTGCCAGCAGCCACCTAGCTGGCTCCTACAATGAGCAGTTCTTC
>13|TRBJ2-3|TRBV6-5|-|-
CASRLTGTDTQYF
TGTGCCAGCAGACTCACAGGAACAGATACGCAGTATTTT
>15|TRBJ1-1|TRBV18|-|few
CASSLTTSQGTEAFF
TGTGCCAGCTCACTAACCACTTCGCAGGGTACTGAAGCTTTCTTT
>16|TRBJ1-4|TRBV15|TRBD1|-
CATSRPGTGGSEKLFF
TGTGCCACCAGCAGACCAGGGACAGGGGGCAGTGAAAAACTGTTTTTT
>13|TRBJ1-1|TRBV12-3/TRBV12-4|-|-
CASTFRENTEAFF
TGTGCCAGCACCTTTAGAGAGAACACTGAAGCTTTCTTT
>15|TRBJ1-1|TRBV28|TRBD1|-
CASIDPGTGGTEAFF
TGTGCCAGCATCGACCCCGGGACAGGGGGGACTGAAGCTTTCTTT
>16|TRBJ2-1|TRBV5-1|TRBD2|-
CASSQELAGGKNEQFF
TGCGCCAGCAGCCAGGAACTAGCGGGGGGCAAGAATGAGCAGTTCTTC
>12|TRBJ2-7|TRBV20-1|-|-
CSASGRGYEQYF
TGCAGTGCTAGTGGCAGGGGCTACGAGCAGTACTTC
>14|TRBJ1-1|TRBV25-1|TRBD1|-
CASKTSDRATEAFF
TGTGCCAGCAAAACCTCGGACAGGGCCACTGAAGCTTTCTTT
>13|TRBJ1-6|TRBV28|TRBD1|many
CASKQGRNSPLHF
TGTGCCAGCAAACAGGGGAGGAATTCACCCCTCCACTTT
>15|TRBJ2-2|TRBV29-1|-|once
CSVASFGGYTGELFF
TGCAGCGTTGCATCTTTCGGGGGATACACCGGGGAGCTGTTTTTT
>13|TRBJ2-2|TRBV9|-|-
CASSERNTGELFF
TGTGCCAGCAGCGAACGGAACACCGGGGAGTTGTTTTTT
>15|TRBJ1-2|TRBV5-4|TRBD1|-
CASSLVRDRYYGYTF
TGTGCCAGCAGCTTGGTCCGGGACAGGTACTATGGCTACACCTTC
>12|TRBJ2-5|TRBV3-1/TRBV3-2|-|-
CASRLRRETQYF
TGTGCCAGCAGACTTAGGAGGGAGACCCAGTACTTC
>12|TRBJ1-1|TRBV5-1|TRBD1|-
CASRRDSLAAFF
TGCGCCAGCAGGAGGGACAGCCTTGCTGCTTTCTTT